Below are 13 T cell receptor beta chains sequenced from a single sample in a study of T-cell memory formation after mild COVID-19 (dated by TCRdb to the early 2020s). Library construction relied on 5' RACE. Data came from an Illumina NovaSeq 6000. Using fastp trimming at Q25 and MiXCR clonotype assembly, TCRdb reanalyzed the public sequencing data and kept in-frame beta chains. Rows with one shared CDR3 protein collapse into an entry with the most common genes and DNA. The sample includes about half a million distinct CDR3 sequences, with 15% to 20% observed a single time. Clones ranked in the top ten supply over 9% of the sample. The sequenced material came from PBMCs or a T cell subset sorted from them (not recorded which). The receptors were sampled from an adult woman who had mild COVID-19 (a few samples of this study predate the infection). The sample titles of this study are shuffled in the database, so cell type and time point are left out; the donor was told from shared clones.

This clonotype was seen a few times. The chain joins TRBV12-3 or TRBV12-4 to TRBJ1-2; 7 bases fit TRBD1. The CDR3 covers 13 residues. Trimming cost V 6 bases and J 4 bases; bases outside gene matches: 5. CDR3 nucleotide sequence: TGTGCCAGCAGACGACAGGGAATCTATGGCTACACCTTC. It is translated as CASRRQGIYGYTF.

The V and J genes are TRBV7-9 and TRBJ2-3; D gene unclear. Germline V gene lookup returns CDR1 SEHNR and CDR2 FQNEAQ (reference sequence). Trimming removed 1 base at V and 9 bases at J, with 11 bases between. This CDR3 has 13 residues. CDR3 residues: CASSLGLDVTQYF. CDR3 in DNA: TGTGCCAGCAGCTTAGGATTGGACGTGACGCAGTATTTT.

Only a few counts were recorded for this clonotype. This chain connects TRBV6-1 to TRBJ1-1; D is undetermined. CDR1 and CDR2 from the germline V gene are MNHNS and SASEGT. This CDR3 region has 14 residues. V lost 3 bases and J lost 3, with 11 bases in between. CDR3 region: CASSDASLYTEAFF. CDR3 sequence (DNA): TGTGCCAGCAGTGACGCCAGTCTGTACACTGAAGCTTTCTTT.

This clonotype was detected only a few times. V is TRBV3-1 and J is TRBJ1-2; D may be TRBD1 (5 bases). This CDR3 spans 13 amino acids. The germline CDR1 and CDR2 sequences are LGHDT and YNNKEL (reference sequence). V gave up 4 bases and J gave up 5 bases, with 11 bases separating them. The CDR3 DNA reads TGTGCCAGCAGCCCGGCCCAGGGATATGGCTACACCTTC. Amino acid sequence: CASSPAQGYGYTF.

The table lists this clonotype with a few counts. The chain is built from TRBV5-1 and TRBJ2-5, with D possibly matching TRBD1 (6 bases). Germline assignment: CDR1 SGHRS and CDR2 YFSETQ. The V gene lost 2 bases and the J gene lost 1 base, with 12 bases spanning the gap. There are 15 residues in the CDR3. CDR3 coding DNA: TGCGCCAGCAGCTTTACCAGGGGTGTCCAAGAGACCCAGTACTTC. Protein sequence: CASSFTRGVQETQYF.

This clonotype was found a few times. This chain joins TRBV20-1 and TRBJ1-1, with 10 bases that match TRBD1. CDR1 is DFQATT, CDR2 SNEGSKA, per germline (reference sequence). J was trimmed by 1 base and V by 1 base; bases with no gene match: 18. CDR3 length equals 20 residues. Written as DNA, the CDR3 is TGCAGTGCTAGAGCCCCGGGACAGGGGAGGCCCGCATGGGAGAACACTGAAGCTTTCTTT. Translating gives CSARAPGQGRPAWENTEAFF.

This clonotype was seen a few times. The V and J genes are TRBV19 and TRBJ2-6; possible D gene TRBD2, 6 bases. Germline V gene sequence: CDR1 LNHDA, CDR2 SQIVND (reference sequence). The CDR3 extends over 17 amino acids. In nucleotides, the CDR3 is TGTGGGTCGGGACTGGGACTGTCCCTCTCTGGGGCCAACGTCCTGACTTTC. Its protein product is CGSGLGLSLSGANVLTF.

The CDR3 DNA is TGTGCCAGCAGCTTTGGACTAGCGTCAACCGGGGAGCTGTTTTTT. Translated: CASSFGLASTGELFF. The J gene is TRBJ2-2, the V gene TRBV11-2; TRBD2 matches at 9 bases. V dropped 3 bases and J dropped 5; count of bases not matched to a gene: 4. The CDR3 consists of 15 residues. Looked up from germline, CDR1 is SGHAT and CDR2 is FQNNGV.

The J gene is TRBJ2-6, the V gene TRBV7-2; TRBD1 matches 7 bases. CDR1 is SGHTA and CDR2 is FQGNSA in the germline V gene. The CDR3 covers 16 residues. V was clipped by 4 bases and J by 3 bases; unmatched bases: 6. Here the CDR3 reads CASSSPGGFGANVLTF. Here the CDR3 DNA reads TGTGCCAGCAGCTCACCAGGGGGATTTGGGGCCAACGTCCTGACTTTC.

The table lists this clonotype with many counts. V usage is TRBV7-9 and J usage is TRBJ2-3; maybe TRBD2 (5 bases). In germline, CDR1 is SEHNR, CDR2 FQNEAQ (reference sequence). Trimming pared 5 bases from V and 4 bases from J, leaving 22 bases between. The CDR3 has 17 residues. The CDR3 loop is CASSPWVRATQSDTQYF. CDR3 nucleotide sequence: TGTGCCAGCAGCCCCTGGGTGCGGGCAACTCAGTCAGATACGCAGTATTTT.

The chain employs TRBV27 and TRBJ2-7, with a tentative D call TRBD1 (6 bases). The CDR3 length is 17 residues. Trimming removed 6 bases at V and 1 base at J, with 22 bases between. Germline-derived CDR1 and CDR2 are MNHEY and SMNVEV (reference sequence). DNA of the CDR3: TGTGCCAGCAGAGATTGGGGCGTCGGGACACTTTCCTACGAGCAGTACTTC. Its protein product is CASRDWGVGTLSYEQYF.

This clonotype has just one count. J is TRBJ2-6 and V is TRBV9, with D possibly being TRBD2 (5 bases). Looked up from germline, CDR1 is SGDLS and CDR2 is YYNGEE. Trimming removed 0 bases at V and 2 bases at J, with 6 bases between. The CDR3 runs to 15 residues. The CDR3 is CASSVDGTGANVLTF. The CDR3 DNA follows: TGTGCCAGCAGCGTAGACGGGACTGGGGCCAACGTCCTGACTTTC.

There are a few counts of this clonotype. V and J are TRBV6-1 and TRBJ1-1, with D tentatively TRBD1 (6 bases). The CDR3 is made up of 14 amino acids. Germline assignment: CDR1 MNHNS and CDR2 SASEGT. V lost 8 bases and J 6 bases, leaving 19 bases between the germline ends. The CDR3 spells CASGITGNNPEAFF. In DNA, the CDR3 is TGTGCCAGCGGTATAACAGGGAACAACCCTGAAGCTTTCTTT.